This passage covers 28 T cell receptor beta chains from one sample sequenced in a study of cytomegalovirus exposure and HLA in healthy donors. Use of 60 Vbeta and 13 Jbeta primers characterized the PCR. Generated by immunoSEQ multiplex PCR, the TCRdb table keeps only in-frame clones and is missing some. The repertoire holds around 160,000 clones, with 78% as singletons. The specimen was PBMCs. The receptors were gathered from a man between 35 and 55 years old in good health and CMV-seropositive.

This clone was observed a handful of times. The chain couples TRBV19 to TRBJ1-1; 7 bases are a match to TRBD1. J gave up 2 bases and V 9 bases, and 6 bases lay outside the gene matches. Per germline, CDR1 LNHDA and CDR2 SQIVND (reference sequence). The CDR3 consists of 13 residues. The CDR3 bases are TGTGCCAGCGAGGACAGGCATAACACTGAAGCTTTCTTT. This sequence encodes CASEDRHNTEAFF.

Note on this clone: The CDR3 ends on some other residue instead of the conserved phenylalanine or tryptophan, so this is likely a read error. The rearrangement links TRBV7-9 to TRBJ2-7; 8 nucleotides align to TRBD2. With 5 bases clipped from V and 0 bases from J, the junction kept 9 bases outside the gene matches. The CDR3 sequence is 16 residues long. Germline CDR1 SEHNR, CDR2 FQNEAQ (reference sequence). CDR3 nucleotides: TGTGCCAGCAGCCCAGACGGCGGGAGGAGCTCCTACGAGCAGTACTCC. It is translated as CASSPDGGRSSYEQYS.

This chain connects TRBV7-6 to TRBJ2-1; TRBD2 aligns across 7 bases. The CDR3 totals 18 residues. Unmatched junction bases numbered 12, after V lost 0 bases and J lost 4 bases. Germline lookup yields CDR1 SGHVS and CDR2 FNYEAQ. The CDR3 sequence is CASSLALINLAEYNEQFF. CDR3 nucleotides: TGTGCCAGCAGCTTAGCTCTCATTAACCTAGCGGAATACAATGAGCAGTTCTTC.

The V call is TRBV7-9, the J call TRBJ2-3; 8 bases are shared with TRBD2. Trimming took 5 bases from V and 0 from J; bases not matched to a gene: 7. This CDR3 has 16 amino acids. The germline gives CDR1 SEHNR, CDR2 FQNEAQ (reference sequence). The CDR3 reads CASSPKTSESTDTQYF. CDR3 nucleotide sequence: TGTGCCAGCAGCCCAAAGACTAGCGAGAGCACAGATACGCAGTATTTT.

In this sample, this clone turned up once. The chain combines TRBV4-1 with TRBJ2-1, with D tentatively TRBD2 (7 bases). V lost 0 bases and J lost 0, with 12 bases in between. The CDR3 runs to 17 residues. The germline CDR1 and CDR2 sequences are MGHRA and YSYEKL. The CDR3 protein is CASSQDSAGASYNEQFF. The CDR3 nucleotides are TGCGCCAGCAGCCAAGATTCGGCGGGGGCCTCCTACAATGAGCAGTTCTTC.

This clone has only a few counts. The rearrangement joins TRBV19 to TRBJ1-2; perhaps TRBD1 as D (6 bases). The CDR3 sequence is 12 residues long. Trimming shortened V by 10 bases and J by 7 bases, and 16 bases separated the two germline ends. Germline lookup yields CDR1 LNHDA and CDR2 SQIVND (reference sequence). In DNA form, the CDR3 reads TGTGCCATTGCCGCCCAGGGGAGTGGCTACACCTTC. Protein product: CAIAAQGSGYTF. The full variable domain, with the rest looked up from reference TRBV19 and TRBJ1-2, is DGGITQSPKYLFRKEGQNVTLSCEQNLNHDAMYWYRQDPGQGLRLIYYSQIVNDFQKGDIAEGYSVSREKKESFPLTVTSAQKNPTAFYLCAIAAQGSGYTFGSGTRLTVV.

The chain uses TRBV28 and TRBJ2-5; TRBD2 matches at 14 bases. The DNA matches TRBJ2-7 better at its end, which makes the J call doubtful. CDR3 length: 18 residues. Germline CDR1 MDHEN, CDR2 SYDVKM. The CDR3 DNA sequence: TGTGCCAGCAGCGGCTCCGGGACTAGCGGGAGCGAGTCCTACGAGCAGTACTTC. This encodes CASSGSGTSGSESYEQYF.

The rearrangement uses TRBV7-9 and TRBJ1-4, with D tentatively TRBD1 (6 bases). Trimming removed 7 bases at V and 8 bases at J, with 17 bases between. CDR3 length: 14 amino acids. Germline V gene sequence: CDR1 SEHNR, CDR2 FQNEAQ (reference sequence). CDR3 sequence: CASTHQGRGEKLFF. In nucleotides, the CDR3 is TGTGCCAGCACTCACCAGGGGAGGGGAGAAAAACTGTTTTTT.

The V gene is TRBV19, the J gene TRBJ2-1, with TRBD2 matching over 13 bases. Unmatched junction bases numbered 11, after V lost 0 bases and J lost 9 bases. The CDR3 is 18 residues long. Germline assignment: CDR1 LNHDA and CDR2 SQIVND (reference sequence). The CDR3 here is CASSIEAAGTSGIGEQFF. The CDR3 coding sequence is TGTGCCAGTAGTATAGAGGCGGCCGGGACTAGCGGGATTGGTGAGCAGTTCTTC.

The chain is built from TRBV2 and TRBJ1-1, with a possible D match to TRBD1 (6 bases). The CDR3 runs 13 residues. V lost 2 bases and J lost 11, with 15 bases in between. Germline CDR1 SNHLY, CDR2 FYNNEI. DNA for the CDR3: TGTGCCAGCAGTGAACCCTCGGCAGGGGATGCTTTCTTT. Its protein product is CASSEPSAGDAFF. Combining the CDR3 with reference TRBV2 and TRBJ1-1 gives the whole variable domain EPEVTQTPSHQVTQMGQEVILRCVPISNHLYFYWYRQILGQKVEFLVSFYNNEISEKSEIFDDQFSVERPDGSNFTLKIRSTKLEDSAMYFCASSEPSAGDAFFGQGTRLTVV.

The chain carries TRBV7-3 and TRBJ2-5, with 9 bases that match TRBD1. Germline CDR1 is SGHTA and CDR2 is FQGTGA. The V and J ends lost 4 bases and 5 bases, in that order; junction bases with no gene match: 8. The CDR3 has 15 amino acids. The CDR3, as DNA: TGTGCCAGCAGCTCCGGGACAGGGCGGCAGGAGACCCAGTACTTC. As protein: CASSSGTGRQETQYF.

The chain uses TRBV18 and TRBJ2-5; 10 nucleotides align to TRBD1. Matching the DNA end better, TRBJ2-7 makes the J call doubtful. This CDR3 is built from 16 residues. From germline, CDR1 is KGHSH and CDR2 LQKENI. In DNA form, the CDR3 reads TGTGCCAGCTCACCTTCTTCGCCGGGACAGGGGAACGAGCAGTACTTC. Translated: CASSPSSPGQGNEQYF.

This clone turned up a few times. The chain uses TRBV4-3 and TRBJ1-2, with D tentatively TRBD1 (6 bases). With 4 bases removed from V and 6 bases from J, the gap between germline ends came to 18 bases. Germline loops: CDR1 LGHNA, CDR2 YSLEER. CDR3 length: 15 amino acids. The CDR3 nucleotides read TGCGCCAGCAGCCCCGACCCACAGGGAGGGGATGGCTACACCTTC. This sequence encodes CASSPDPQGGDGYTF.

The chain links TRBV5-4 to TRBJ2-7, with TRBD1 as a possible D gene (6 bases). The CDR3 runs to 15 residues. Per the germline V gene, CDR1 is SGHNT and CDR2 is YYREEE (reference sequence). Trimming cost V 1 base and J 6 bases, with 17 bases left between them. The CDR3 sequence: CASSLPGDWGGEQYF. The CDR3, as DNA: TGTGCCAGCAGCTTGCCAGGGGATTGGGGCGGCGAGCAGTACTTC.

The V call is TRBV28, the J call TRBJ2-5, with D unresolved. The assigned J gene may be wrong: the sequence end matches TRBJ2-7 better. Germline CDR1 is MDHEN and CDR2 is SYDVKM. The CDR3 totals 14 residues. Written as DNA, the CDR3 is TGTGCCAGCAGTTTCAGTCTAAAACACTACGAGCAGTACTTC. Encoded protein: CASSFSLKHYEQYF.

V usage is TRBV27 and J usage is TRBJ2-5; TRBD1 matches 9 bases. CDR3 size: 15 residues. Trimming took 5 bases from V and 4 from J; bases not matched to a gene: 8. CDR1 MNHEY and CDR2 SMNVEV come from the germline V gene (reference sequence). CDR3 coding DNA: TGTGCCAGCAGTCCGGGGGAGACAGGGGGAGAGACCCAGTACTTC. It codes for CASSPGETGGETQYF.

The rearrangement links TRBV7-7 to TRBJ2-1, with 10 bases identical to TRBD1. CDR3 size: 18 residues. Germline lookup yields CDR1 SSHAT and CDR2 FNYEAQ (reference sequence). V trimming: 5 bases; J trimming: 2 bases; junction bases outside the gene matches: 12. The CDR3 is CASSQSPGTGDAYNEQFF. In nucleotides, the CDR3 is TGTGCCAGCAGCCAGAGTCCCGGGACAGGGGATGCCTACAATGAGCAGTTCTTC.

The CDR3 sequence is CAWSVGGDYEQYF. For the CDR3, the DNA is TGTGCCTGGAGTGTAGGGGGAGATTACGAGCAGTACTTC. V gene TRBV30 combines with J gene TRBJ2-7; D may be TRBD1 (6 bases). Germline V gene sequence: CDR1 GTSNPN, CDR2 SVGIG (reference sequence). V was shortened by 0 bases and J by 4 bases, with 10 bases between the two germline ends. The CDR3 totals 13 residues.

This clone has only one observation. V is TRBV9 and J is TRBJ2-7; TRBD2 matches 11 bases. J lost 3 bases, V lost 3 bases, and 5 bases had no gene match. The CDR3 has 15 residues. Per the germline V gene, CDR1 is SGDLS and CDR2 is YYNGEE. In DNA, the CDR3 is TGTGCCAGCAGCGGGGGGACTAGCGGACACTACGAGCAGTACTTC. It codes for CASSGGTSGHYEQYF.

The chain employs TRBV28 and TRBJ1-2, with 9 bases fitting TRBD1. Germline CDR1 is MDHEN and CDR2 is SYDVKM. This CDR3 comprises 14 residues. V gave up 6 bases and J gave up 0 bases; unmatched junction bases: 2. CDR3 DNA sequence: TGTGCCAGCAGGACAGGGGGGACTAACTATGGCTACACCTTC. Translation gives CASRTGGTNYGYTF.

The chain uses TRBV11-2 and TRBJ2-5, with 8 bases identical to TRBD1. Germline CDR1 reads SGHAT; CDR2 reads FQNNGV. V shed 4 bases, J shed 9 bases, and the junction held 13 bases outside the gene matches. The CDR3 runs to 15 residues. Written as DNA, the CDR3 is TGTGCCAGCAGCTCAACAACGGACAGGGCAGGGGCCCAGTACTTC. It encodes CASSSTTDRAGAQYF. Full variable domain (rest looked up from reference TRBV11-2 and TRBJ2-5): EAGVAQSPRYKIIEKRQSVAFWCNPISGHATLYWYQQILGQGPKLLIQFQNNGVVDDSQLPKDRFSAERLKGVDSTLKIQPAKLEDSAVYLCASSSTTDRAGAQYFGPGTRLLVL.

V is TRBV11-2 and J is TRBJ1-5; a weak D match, TRBD1 (6 bases). The V end was cut by 0 bases, the J end by 7 bases, with 13 bases between. CDR3 length: 15 amino acids. Germline CDR1 is SGHAT and CDR2 is FQNNGV. CDR3 bases: TGTGCCAGCAGCTTAGAGGGACACCCGCTGCAGCCCCAGCATTTT. Amino acid sequence: CASSLEGHPLQPQHF.

The chain links TRBV6-5 to TRBJ2-1; D call uncertain. CDR3 length: 15 amino acids. V was pared by 5 bases and J by 2 bases, with 13 bases between. Germline assignment: CDR1 MNHEY and CDR2 SVGAGI. The CDR3 protein is CASSPRSLTYNEQFF. The DNA for the CDR3 is TGTGCCAGCAGTCCCCGGTCTCTAACCTACAATGAGCAGTTCTTC.

This clone has just one count. The rearrangement joins TRBV6-1 to TRBJ1-1; D gene uncertain. Trimming removed 1 base at V and 0 bases at J, with 6 bases between. Per germline, CDR1 MNHNS and CDR2 SASEGT. This CDR3 spans 14 amino acids. CDR3 DNA: TGTGCCAGCAGTGAAGGCAGTTTGAACACTGAAGCTTTCTTT. This sequence encodes CASSEGSLNTEAFF.

The chain links TRBV6-6 to TRBJ2-7; D call uncertain. Per the germline V gene, CDR1 is MNHNY and CDR2 is SVGAGI (reference sequence). Trimming removed 7 bases at V and 0 bases at J, with 19 bases between. This CDR3 contains 16 residues. The CDR3 DNA is TGTGCCAGCAACACCCCTGGCAGGCCTGGCTCCTACGAGCAGTACTTC. Amino acids: CASNTPGRPGSYEQYF.

This clone was observed a single time. The V call is TRBV5-6, the J call TRBJ2-7; no reliable D call. The CDR3 covers 15 residues. Trimming removed 2 bases from V and 2 bases from J, with 14 bases in between. Germline-derived CDR1 and CDR2 are SGHDT and YYEEEE. In nucleotides, the CDR3 is TGTGCCAGCAGCTTTTTTTTACAGTCGCCCTACGAGCAGTACTTC. The encoded protein is CASSFFLQSPYEQYF.

The chain carries TRBV14 and TRBJ2-7, with D perhaps matching TRBD1 (6 bases). V was shortened by 1 base and J by 2 bases, with 21 bases between the two germline ends. The germline gives CDR1 SGHDN, CDR2 FVKESK. The CDR3 covers 18 residues. The CDR3 reads CASSQVGAPAGDTYEQYF. CDR3 in DNA: TGTGCCAGCAGCCAAGTAGGGGCCCCCGCCGGGGACACCTACGAGCAGTACTTC.

Of note for this clone: An end of the junction does not agree with germline; a read error may underlie this. The rearrangement joins TRBV18 to TRBJ1-1, with D possibly TRBD1 on 6 matching bases. Germline V gene data show CDR1 as KGHSH and CDR2 as LQKENI. The length of the CDR3 is 15 residues. CDR3 loop: CASSPPSGTNNEAFF. CDR3 DNA: TGTGCCAGCTCACCTCCTTCCGGGACAAACAATGAAGCTTTCTTT.